This T cell receptor beta chain was sequenced in a study of cytomegalovirus exposure and HLA in healthy donors (dated by TCRdb to 2016 to 2017). About the investigation overall: An earlier analysis of 587 of the donors reported 276 Gb of sequence data and 117 million unique TCR beta sequences obtained from roughly 180 million T cells. About 300 gigabases of sequencing data and approximately 93 million unique TCR sequences were included in an early release covering 550 to 800 HLA-typed donors. Of the roughly 400 genotyped donors, about 80% fell in the genetic ancestry cluster associated with self-reported Caucasian donors. The study was designed to test whether signatures of past pathogen exposure could be identified by cataloging public T cell receptors. Using immunosequencing, the study profiled T cell repertoires from approximately 700 subjects and related those repertoires to cytomegalovirus serostatus. A separate validation cohort of over a hundred different subjects was used in addition to the roughly 620-subject first cohort. The study combined high-throughput TCR immunosequencing, statistical association of individual TCRs with disease status, and machine learning to predict cytomegalovirus infection status. A later analysis re-analyzed previously published TCR beta repertoires from approximately 670 donors and added high-resolution HLA genotyping to study TCR occurrence patterns. In the later analysis, no new phenotypic data were used to find candidate immune exposures; instead, reliance was placed on TCR beta sequences and their occurrence across donors. In an earlier analysis of several hundred of the donors, high-throughput TCR beta sequencing was used to judge whether each TCR beta V gene segment behaved as functional or pseudogenic. Donor age, sex, ethnicity and CMV serostatus were collected together with the repertoire data. A later genetic analysis used genome-wide SNP genotypes for about 55% of the 666 donors, treating that subset as a discovery cohort. All discovery cohort repertoires had been generated on a single sequencing platform. Both class I and class II loci were covered by HLA typing, at four-digit resolution. Typing coverage varied by locus: roughly 629-630 donors for A, B, C, DRB1 and DQB1; approximately 520 for DQA1; nearly 610 for DPA1; roughly 470 for DPB1. Because of strong linkage in the cohort, roughly five DR-DQ haplotypes were treated as single units for association and clustering. On average, roughly 250,000 unique TCR beta nucleotide sequences were sequenced per donor among 350 to 400 genotyped donors of the cohort, with roughly 18% of those sequences being non-productive. Overall results and qualifications from the work: A further reported finding was that TCR beta sequences accurately predicted the HLA-A and HLA-B alleles for most subjects in the first cohort. Because some donors lacked HLA typing at each locus, the association tests relied only on the typed subset. Most TCR sequences were observed very rarely across donors, whereas some public TCRs were present in many individuals. Compared with equally common non-associated chains, HLA-associated TCR beta chains in a later analysis were more clonally expanded and had lower generation probabilities. According to a later analysis, parvovirus B19, influenza, CMV and Epstein-Barr virus appeared linked to several top co-occurrence clusters. Some IMGT-functional V segments, including TRBV6-2 and TRBV6-3, could not be told apart with the 87-base-pair reads, so those segments were excluded. Most CMV-associated TCR beta chains appeared to be HLA-restricted in a later analysis, and the HLA associations seemed to be driven largely by CMV exposure. The presence/absence analyses assumed that sequencing depth was roughly uniform across donors, and that assumption may not be true. In vitro tests confirmed that three of the cytomegalovirus-associated TCR beta chains recognize cytomegalovirus antigens. Linkage disequilibrium might explain the correlated functional status among segregating V segments, but an unknown experimental factor could not be ruled out. In a later analysis, the rate of TCR association differed among HLA loci, with DRB1 alleles having the most associated TCRs and HLA-C alleles having the fewest. In both the original and validation cohorts, the classifier was reported to diagnose cytomegalovirus status with high specificity and sensitivity. According to a later genetic analysis, donors in an Asian-associated ancestry cluster had fewer N-insertions in productive TCRs than the approximately 700-donor mean. A cluster of highly shared sequence variants was judged likely to represent a technical artifact of the sequencing pipeline. The authors suggested that the approach could potentially be generalized to other disease states and immunological phenotypes. Because counts were too low, roughly 18 rarely observed V segments, including chromosome 9 orphons, were left out of the earlier analysis of 587 of the donors. A total of 150 or so TCR beta chains were listed by the study as associated with cytomegalovirus. When HLA alleles, especially DR and DQ, strongly co-occurred, attributing TCR associations to individual alleles was difficult. A later analysis associated roughly 17,000 TCR beta sequences with specific HLA alleles at a false discovery rate of 0.05. In a later genetic analysis, a missense DCLRE1C variant was associated with V-gene and J-gene trimming of TCR beta chains, and the association was replicated in an independent cohort. In an earlier analysis of about 600 of the donors, most TCR beta V segments appeared in productive rearrangements about 87% or about 30% of the time, broadly matching IMGT annotations. The only immune exposure information available for the cohort was CMV serostatus. The cohort was sequenced for TCR beta chains only, and without alpha or paired-chain data the features that could be detected were limited.

In total, roughly 710 healthy bone marrow donors made up the cohort. All cohort members were sampled while nominally healthy, although unrecorded immune exposures were likely present. The donor was CMV seropositive and was included in the group of approximately 300 seropositive cohort members. A peripheral blood sample was provided by each donor, and peripheral blood mononuclear cells were used for TCR beta sequencing. Genomic DNA extraction from the blood cell samples was performed with the Qiagen DNeasy Blood Extraction Kit. There are 14 amino acids in the CDR3, from cysteine to phenylalanine inclusive. Of all the DNA, just the CDR3 is kept, 42 bases in frame from base 1. CDR1 and CDR2 were assigned from the germline V gene as MNHNS and SASEGT. Relative to germline, V is 0 bases shorter and J is 5 bases shorter, with 11 bases between their ends. Remarks on this clone: Its antigen specificity is not known. No base quality values were provided; no much bigger clone lies one nucleotide off.

Libraries came from the immunoSEQ multiplex PCR assay. A mixture of 60 forward primers for TCR Vbeta segments and 13 reverse primers for TCR Jbeta segments was used in the multiplex PCR. Amplification of the CDR3 region of rearranged TCR beta genes was performed with a multiplex PCR assay on genomic DNA. The Illumina HiSeq System was used to sequence the amplified TCR beta libraries as 87-base-pair reads. On the study's bioinformatics: A later analysis counted approximately 76 million unique TCR beta chains across the 700 or so repertoires, and roughly 10 million of these chains were shared by at least two donors. Raw reads were error-corrected and collapsed into unique sequences by a nearest-neighbor algorithm in which closely related sequences were merged to remove PCR and sequencing errors. V, D and J gene segments were assigned by aligning CDR3 sequences to IMGT reference sequences. Each retained sequence needed at least a six-nucleotide match to both a V gene segment and a J gene segment. Rearrangements were called productive when the CDR3 lacked stop codons and stayed in frame with V and J; all others were non-productive. CDR3 was defined by IMGT convention, running from the second conserved V-encoded cysteine to the conserved J-encoded phenylalanine. The earlier analysis of approximately 500 of the donors excluded sequences that lacked an unambiguous match to a single V gene segment. An earlier analysis of 587 of the donors classified V segments as functional when productive rearrangements were above 56.7% and as segregating when the standard deviation between donors was above 5%. To diagnose cytomegalovirus status from the catalog of TCR beta chain sequences, a statistical classification framework was built. In a later analysis, TCR nucleotide sequences were compared against IMGT/GENE-DB human TR gene sequences so that V and J genes could be assigned. In a later analysis, CDR3 sequences and most-parsimonious VDJ recombination scenarios were assigned using the TCRdist pipeline. In a later analysis, each TCR beta chain was defined by its CDR3 amino acid sequence together with its V-gene family, and reads lacking a unique V-gene family were excluded. A later analysis removed 550 to 700 highly shared, low-generation-probability nucleotide sequences to deal with suspected cross-contamination and a sequencing artifact. A later analysis calculated a clonal expansion index for each public chain from normalized within-repertoire ranks of inferred template counts. Generation probabilities in a later analysis came from a VDJ recombination model fitted to out-of-frame rearrangements, and those results were checked against IGoR. In a later analysis, hypergeometric tests were used to score TCR-TCR, TCR-HLA and TCR-CMV co-occurrence, with a repertoire-size bias correction applied to TCR pairs. A later analysis estimated false discovery rates by permuting HLA or CMV assignments 20 times. In a later analysis, co-occurring TCRs were grouped using DBSCAN, and TCRdist sequence similarity was added for clustering within HLA-allele-positive subsets. Repertoires with fewer than 30,000 or more than 120,000 public chains, plus five repertoires with anomalous nucleotide sharing, were excluded from co-occurrence clustering. TCRdb obtained this table from immuneACCESS and retained in-frame rearrangements with V and J assigned. These tables miss some clones; where compared with another copy, unresolved V genes account for less than half of the shortfall, and the remainder is unexplained. The DNA gave D and trimming, while V, J and clone size come from that table. This sample is represented by 150,000 to 200,000 clones; around 80% of them were singletons. Roughly 7.6% of the sample comes from the top ten.

Recombination joined TRBV6-1 with TRBJ2-7, with TRBD1 perhaps the D gene, on 6 matching bases. Sequences were obtained from PBMCs. This receptor was obtained from a woman aged 40 to 49 in good health and CMV-seropositive. The nucleotide sequence is given as TGTGCCAGCAGTGAAGCTGGCAGGGGCCACGAGCAGTACTTC. Its protein is CASSEAGRGHEQYF.